The rows below give T cell receptor beta chains drawn from one sample of a study of CD8 T cells in Susac syndrome. A single record per CDR3 protein comes from TCRdb applying MiXCR to the immunoSEQ multiplex PCR reads. The sample lists fewer than 150,000 distinct CDR3 sequences; 94% were seen once. The specimen was CD8+ T cells from PBMCs. The receptors here all came from a human donor in good health. Both conserved end residues are part of each CDR3. Each record gives: V gene, D gene, clone size, J gene, CDR3 protein, CDR3 DNA. The D gene is left open where the match is weak. Not all rows give a size; the values are once, few, many and, for expanded clones, a class.

>TRBV20-1|TRBD1|-|TRBJ2-7
CSAPDRRSYEQYF
TGCAGTGCTCCGGACAGGCGGTCCTACGAGCAGTACTTC
>TRBV28|TRBD2|-|TRBJ2-1
CASSFLNRKLAGRSSYNEQFF
TGTGCCAGCAGTTTCCTTAACAGGAAACTAGCGGGGAGAAGCTCCTACAATGAGCAGTTCTTC
>TRBV9|-|-|TRBJ2-7
CASSPTGTHSYEQYF
TGTGCCAGCAGTCCTACCGGGACACACTCCTACGAGCAGTACTTC
>TRBV9|TRBD2|once|TRBJ2-1
CASSSSRETSAPMSSYNEQFF
TGTGCCAGCAGCTCCTCCCGTGAGACTAGCGCGCCGATGAGCTCCTACAATGAGCAGTTCTTC
>TRBV15|-|-|TRBJ1-1
CATSLDRMNTEAFF
TGTGCCACCAGCCTAGACAGAATGAACACTGAAGCTTTCTTT
>TRBV2|-|-|TRBJ2-5
CASSGRNQETQYF
TGTGCCAGCAGTGGCAGAAACCAAGAGACCCAGTACTTC
>TRBV9|-|-|TRBJ2-2
CASSVAGTGELFF
TGTGCCAGCAGCGTAGCTGGGACCGGGGAGCTGTTTTTT
>TRBV24-1|TRBD1|-|TRBJ1-5
CATSDRDRGSNQPQHF
TGTGCCACCAGTGATCGGGACAGGGGAAGCAATCAGCCCCAGCATTTT
>TRBV5-6|-|-|TRBJ1-1
CASSLAQGRAFF
TGTGCCAGCAGCTTGGCGCAGGGGCGGGCTTTCTTT
>TRBV7-9|TRBD2|-|TRBJ2-3
CASSHLLAGEYSTDTQYF
TGTGCCAGCAGCCATCTCCTAGCGGGAGAATATAGCACAGATACGCAGTATTTT
>TRBV7-9|TRBD1|-|TRBJ1-2
CASSPPGTGVYGYTF
TGTGCCAGCAGCCCGCCCGGGACAGGGGTCTATGGCTACACCTTC
>TRBV7-2|-|-|TRBJ2-7
CASSLEAATVTYEQYF
TGTGCCAGCAGCTTAGAGGCAGCAACCGTAACATACGAGCAGTACTTC
>TRBV7-9|-|-|TRBJ2-2
CASSSPGTKNTGELFF
TGTGCCAGCAGCTCACCCGGGACCAAAAACACCGGGGAGCTGTTTTTT
>TRBV7-8|-|-|TRBJ2-1
CASSLDYAVSDEQFF
TGTGCCAGCAGCTTAGACTATGCGGTTTCGGATGAGCAGTTCTTC
>TRBV6-2/TRBV6-3|-|once|TRBJ2-1
CASSYSRWNEQFF
TGTGCCAGCAGTTACTCCAGGTGGAATGAGCAGTTCTTC
>TRBV7-9|TRBD2|-|TRBJ2-1
CASSFSGRMRNEQFF
TGTGCCAGCAGCTTTAGCGGGAGGATGCGCAATGAGCAGTTCTTC
>TRBV10-3|-|-|TRBJ1-4
CAILVRRDPASWEKLFF
TGTGCCATCCTAGTGAGAAGGGACCCAGCGTCTTGGGAAAAACTGTTTTTT
>TRBV20-1|-|-|TRBJ2-4
CSPNQGGAYF
TGCAGTCCTAATCAAGGGGGGGCTTACTTC
>TRBV4-2|-|-|TRBJ1-1
CASSQYMNTEAFF
TGTGCCAGCAGCCAATACATGAACACTGAAGCTTTCTTT
>TRBV30|-|once|TRBJ2-5
CAWRPGEAATQYF
TGTGCCTGGAGGCCAGGGGAGGCGGCGACCCAGTACTTC
>TRBV9|TRBD2|-|TRBJ2-7
CASSVDGGFYEQYF
TGTGCCAGCAGCGTTGACGGGGGGTTCTACGAGCAGTACTTC
>TRBV29-1|TRBD2|-|TRBJ2-3
CSVGLAEVTDTQYF
TGCAGCGTGGGACTAGCGGAGGTCACAGATACGCAGTATTTT
>TRBV29-1|TRBD1|-|TRBJ1-2
CSVERPLGQSDYGYTF
TGCAGCGTTGAAAGGCCACTGGGACAGTCAGACTATGGCTACACCTTC
>TRBV27|-|-|TRBJ1-5
CASSLGGRGQPQHF
TGTGCCAGCAGTTTGGGAGGCCGGGGTCAGCCCCAGCATTTT
>TRBV5-6|TRBD2|-|TRBJ2-1
CASSLVPSGNEQFF
TGTGCCAGCAGCTTAGTGCCTAGCGGCAATGAGCAGTTCTTC
>TRBV2|TRBD1|-|TRBJ1-5
CASSSDTGDQPQHF
TGTGCCAGCAGTTCAGATACAGGGGATCAGCCCCAGCATTTT
>TRBV20-1|-|-|TRBJ2-2
CSAPDGSTGELFF
TGCAGTGCTCCCGACGGATCCACCGGGGAGCTGTTTTTT
>TRBV5-1|-|once|TRBJ2-3
CASSLLKTPDTQYF
TGCGCCAGCAGCTTGCTGAAGACTCCAGATACGCAGTATTTT
>TRBV3-1|TRBD2|-|TRBJ2-1
CASSQDGSGKWNEQFF
TGTGCCAGCAGCCAAGACGGCAGCGGGAAGTGGAATGAGCAGTTCTTC
>TRBV27|-|-|TRBJ2-3
CASSSRTGTDTQYF
TGTGCCAGCAGCTCCCGGACAGGCACAGATACGCAGTATTTT
>TRBV15|-|-|TRBJ1-5
CATSGVLQPQHF
TGTGCCACCAGCGGAGTCCTTCAGCCCCAGCATTTT
>TRBV7-9|-|-|TRBJ2-7
CASSFWVDEQYF
TGTGCCAGCAGCTTTTGGGTCGACGAGCAGTACTTC
>TRBV6-2/TRBV6-3|TRBD1|-|TRBJ2-5
CASSSIRDSEETQYF
TGTGCCAGCAGTAGCATCCGGGACAGTGAAGAGACCCAGTACTTC
>TRBV11-2|TRBD2|-|TRBJ2-1
CASSPGLAGNNEQFF
TGTGCCAGCAGTCCCGGACTAGCGGGAAACAATGAGCAGTTCTTC
>TRBV29-1|-|-|TRBJ2-7
CSVEVNGSYEQYF
TGCAGCGTTGAAGTCAACGGTTCCTACGAGCAGTACTTC